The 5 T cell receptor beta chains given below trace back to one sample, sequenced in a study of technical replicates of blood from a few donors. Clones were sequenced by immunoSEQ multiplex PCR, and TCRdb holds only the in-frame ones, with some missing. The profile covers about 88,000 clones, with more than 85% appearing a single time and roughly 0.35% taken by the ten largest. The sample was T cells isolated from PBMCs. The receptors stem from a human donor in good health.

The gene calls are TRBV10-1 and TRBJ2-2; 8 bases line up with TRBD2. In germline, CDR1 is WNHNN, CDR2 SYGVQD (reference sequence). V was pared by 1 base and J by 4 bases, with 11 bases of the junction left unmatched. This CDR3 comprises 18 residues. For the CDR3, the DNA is TGCGCCAGCAGTGAGTTTCTCGGGACTAGTCTCTCCACCGGGGAGCTGTTTTTT. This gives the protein CASSEFLGTSLSTGELFF.

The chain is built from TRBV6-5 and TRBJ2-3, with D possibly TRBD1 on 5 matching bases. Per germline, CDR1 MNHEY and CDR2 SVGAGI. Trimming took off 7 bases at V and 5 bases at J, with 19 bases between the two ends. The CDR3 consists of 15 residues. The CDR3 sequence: CASTKSHFQGDTQYF. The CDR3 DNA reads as TGTGCCAGCACCAAAAGCCACTTTCAGGGAGATACGCAGTATTTT.

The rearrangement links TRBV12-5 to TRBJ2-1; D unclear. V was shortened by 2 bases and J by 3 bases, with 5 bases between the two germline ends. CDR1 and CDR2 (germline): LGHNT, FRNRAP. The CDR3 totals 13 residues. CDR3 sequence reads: CASGLYSYNEQFF. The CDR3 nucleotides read TGTGCTAGTGGTTTGTATAGCTACAATGAGCAGTTCTTC.

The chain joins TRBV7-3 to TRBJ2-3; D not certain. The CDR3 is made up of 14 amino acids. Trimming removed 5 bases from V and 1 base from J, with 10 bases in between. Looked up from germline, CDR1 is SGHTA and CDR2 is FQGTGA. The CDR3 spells CASSPHEGTDTQYF. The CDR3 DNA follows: TGTGCCAGCAGCCCACACGAGGGCACAGATACGCAGTATTTT.

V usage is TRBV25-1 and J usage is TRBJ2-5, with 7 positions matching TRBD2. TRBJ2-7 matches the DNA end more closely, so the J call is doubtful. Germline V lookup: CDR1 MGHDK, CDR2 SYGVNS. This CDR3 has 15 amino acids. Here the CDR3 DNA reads TGTGCCAGCAGTGAATTGGCGGGAGAGGTTGACGAGCAGTACTTC. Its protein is CASSELAGEVDEQYF.